One sample yielded the 27 T cell receptor beta chains listed below, sequenced in a study of blood T cell repertoires in COVID-19. Some clones are missing from TCRdb's copy, which holds only in-frame ones; the method was immunoSEQ multiplex PCR. The sample comprises about 140,000 clones, approximately 84% of which are singletons, and 8.8% rests with the top ten. The source material was peripheral blood. Receptor source: a woman over 75 in a cohort sampled during active or convalescent COVID-19.

J is TRBJ1-1 and V is TRBV4-3; weak D call: TRBD1 (5 bases). The length of the CDR3 is 17 residues. The germline V gene encodes CDR1 LGHNA and CDR2 YSLEER. With 1 base removed from V and 1 base from J, the gap between germline ends came to 16 bases. CDR3: CASSQVSFRDRNTEAFF. The CDR3 bases are TGCGCCAGCAGCCAAGTAAGTTTCAGGGATAGGAACACTGAAGCTTTCTTT.

The V and J genes are TRBV5-1 and TRBJ2-3, with TRBD2 identical over 8 bases. The CDR3 has 14 amino acids. Germline loops: CDR1 SGHRS, CDR2 YFSETQ. V shed 3 bases and J 4 bases; nucleotides not matched to a gene: 4. CDR3 loop: CASSSGTRADTQYF. CDR3 in DNA: TGCGCCAGCAGCTCAGGGACTAGGGCAGATACGCAGTATTTT.

The chain employs TRBV5-1 and TRBJ1-4, with TRBD1 identical over 10 bases. V gave up 0 bases and J gave up 7 bases; unmatched junction bases: 3. CDR1 SGHRS and CDR2 YFSETQ come from the germline V gene. The CDR3 loop spans 15 amino acids. This CDR3 reads CASSLAWDRGEKLFF. In DNA form, the CDR3 reads TGCGCCAGCAGCTTGGCCTGGGACAGGGGTGAAAAACTGTTTTTT.

The chain combines TRBV5-4 with TRBJ2-6; D is possibly TRBD1 (6 bases). The CDR3 covers 18 residues. V lost 4 bases and J lost 0, with 17 bases in between. Germline CDR1 SGHNT, CDR2 YYREEE (reference sequence). This CDR3 reads CASSVMTGILSGANVLTF. As DNA, the CDR3 is TGTGCCAGCAGCGTAATGACAGGAATCCTCTCTGGGGCCAACGTCCTGACTTTC.

This clone was found a few times. This chain joins TRBV11-2 and TRBJ1-1, with TRBD1 matching over 9 bases. The CDR3 is made up of 15 amino acids. Germline V gene lookup returns CDR1 SGHAT and CDR2 FQNNGV. With V trimmed by 10 bases and J by 9 bases, 18 bases remained unmatched. The CDR3 DNA reads as TGTGCCACCGATAAGGACAGGGGCAAAATCATGAAAGCTTTCTTT. This encodes CATDKDRGKIMKAFF.

The V and J genes are TRBV6-5 and TRBJ1-2; D call uncertain. The ends were cut back, 7 bases at V and 3 bases at J, with 12 bases in the middle. This CDR3 has 13 amino acids. CDR1 is MNHEY, CDR2 SVGAGI, per germline. As DNA, the CDR3 is TGTGCCAGCATATTAGATGGAGACTATGGCTACACCTTC. Translating it yields CASILDGDYGYTF.

The J gene is TRBJ2-1, the V gene TRBV28; 7 bases agree with TRBD2. Per germline, CDR1 MDHEN and CDR2 SYDVKM. V lost 5 bases, J lost 4 bases, and 8 bases stayed unmatched. The CDR3 has 15 amino acids. In DNA, the CDR3 is TGTGCCAGCAGTCAGACTAGCTTGGTATACAATGAGCAGTTCTTC. It codes for CASSQTSLVYNEQFF.

This clone was seen more than once but under ten times. Other DNA sequences from this sample encode an identical CDR3 as well. DNA for the CDR3: TGCGCCAGCAGCTTGGGACAGTATGGCTACACCTTC. Protein sequence: CASSLGQYGYTF. The gene calls are TRBV5-1 and TRBJ1-2; tentative D call: TRBD1 (5 bases). The CDR3 length is 12 residues. The germline gives CDR1 SGHRS, CDR2 YFSETQ. V was clipped by 0 bases and J by 5 bases, with 5 bases between them.

J is TRBJ2-4 and V is TRBV28, with D possibly being TRBD2 (6 bases). Trimming removed 5 bases at V and 9 bases at J, with 17 bases between. Germline V lookup: CDR1 MDHEN, CDR2 SYDVKM. This CDR3 is 14 amino acids long. CDR3 in amino acids: CASSSRNQGGIQYF. The CDR3, as DNA: TGTGCCAGCAGTAGTAGAAACCAGGGAGGCATTCAGTACTTC.

The genes are TRBV21-1 and TRBJ2-7; no DNA check was done on the table's D call, TRBD1. TRBV21-1 is tagged as a pseudogene. The length of the CDR3 is 16 residues. CDR3 sequence (DNA): TGTGCCAGCAGTCCCCCCGGGACAGGGAGTTCCTACGAGCAGTACGTC. As protein: CASSPPGTGSSYEQYV.

The chain links TRBV18 to TRBJ2-2; the match to TRBD1 covers 9 bases. There are 16 residues in the CDR3. Per germline, CDR1 KGHSH and CDR2 LQKENI. The junction had 9 bases not matched to a gene; V was cut back by 4 bases and J by 6 bases. CDR3 sequence: CASSLPGTGFAGELFF. CDR3 in DNA: TGTGCCAGCTCACTGCCCGGGACAGGGTTTGCCGGGGAGCTGTTTTTT. Full variable domain (remainder filled in from reference TRBV18 and TRBJ2-2): NAGVMQNPRHLVRRRGQEARLRCSPMKGHSHVYWYRQLPEEGLKFMVYLQKENIIDESGMPKERFSAEFPKEGPSILRIQQVVRGDSAAYFCASSLPGTGFAGELFFGEGSRLTVL.

This chain uses TRBV7-2 with TRBJ2-3; weak D call: TRBD2 (5 bases). V lost 5 bases and J 2 bases, leaving 11 bases between the germline ends. This CDR3 is 14 amino acids long. CDR1 and CDR2 from the germline V gene are SGHTA and FQGNSA. The CDR3 protein is CASSRGLSTDTQYF. The CDR3 DNA reads as TGTGCCAGCAGCCGTGGACTGTCCACAGATACGCAGTATTTT.

The V call is TRBV2, the J call TRBJ2-2; possibly TRBD1 for D (8 bases). Germline V lookup: CDR1 SNHLY, CDR2 FYNNEI. CDR3 length: 15 residues. The V end was cut by 7 bases, the J end by 5 bases, with 17 bases between. The CDR3: CASNDGQGGTGELFF. CDR3 DNA: TGTGCCAGCAACGACGGACAGGGAGGGACCGGGGAGCTGTTTTTT.

The chain couples TRBV29-1 to TRBJ1-1; D is perhaps TRBD1 (5 bases). Deletions cut 7 bases from V and 2 bases from J, with 17 bases between. The CDR3 is 14 amino acids. Germline V gene lookup returns CDR1 SQVTM and CDR2 ANQGSEA. CDR3 protein: CSAGMTALNTEAFF. CDR3 DNA sequence: TGCAGCGCTGGGATGACAGCCCTTAACACTGAAGCTTTCTTT.

The chain recombines TRBV27 with TRBJ1-2; 9 bases fit TRBD1. V dropped 6 bases and J dropped 7; count of bases not matched to a gene: 15. The CDR3 loop spans 16 amino acids. Germline CDR1 is MNHEY and CDR2 is SMNVEV (reference sequence). The CDR3 region is CASSMDRGPGYGGYTF. The CDR3 nucleotides read TGTGCCAGCAGCATGGACAGGGGCCCAGGTTATGGTGGCTACACCTTC.

The CDR3: CASSEEKWTGLTF. DNA for the CDR3: TGTGCCAGCAGTGAGGAGAAGTGGACAGGGCTCACCTTC. The chain recombines TRBV6-1 with TRBJ1-2; 8 nucleotides align to TRBD1. The V gene end was trimmed by 3 bases and the J gene end by 13 bases; junction bases not matched to a gene: 10. The CDR3 totals 13 residues. Germline-derived CDR1 and CDR2 are MNHNS and SASEGT.

The CDR3 DNA is TGTGCCAGCAGCCAAAGCAGGGCATTCACCTACGAGCAGTACGTC. Encoded protein: CASSQSRAFTYEQYV. The J gene is TRBJ2-7, the V gene TRBV16; the D gene is possibly TRBD1 (5 bases). Deletions cut 2 bases from V and 2 bases from J, with 13 bases between. CDR1 and CDR2 from the germline V gene are KGHSY and FQNENV. This CDR3 is 15 amino acids long.

The gene calls are TRBV5-1 and TRBJ1-4; D unresolved. V was trimmed by 1 base and J by 2 bases, leaving 9 bases between them. Per the germline V gene, CDR1 is SGHRS and CDR2 is YFSETQ. The CDR3 runs to 15 residues. The CDR3 spells CASSLSSVTNEKLFF. The CDR3, as DNA: TGCGCCAGCAGCTTGAGCAGCGTCACTAATGAAAAACTGTTTTTT.

The rearrangement joins TRBV11-1 to TRBJ2-6, with D possibly TRBD1 on 6 matching bases. The germline gives CDR1 SGHAT, CDR2 FQDESV (reference sequence). Trimming cost V 5 bases and J 4 bases, with 9 bases left between them. This CDR3 is 14 amino acids long. The CDR3 coding sequence is TGTGCCAGCAGCCACCAGGGGGGGGCCAACGTCCTGACTTTC. Translating gives CASSHQGGANVLTF.

The chain recombines TRBV18 with TRBJ1-1, with TRBD1 matching 8 bases. The junction had 7 bases not matched to a gene; V was cut back by 3 bases and J by 4 bases. From germline, CDR1 is KGHSH and CDR2 LQKENI. The CDR3 runs 15 residues. The CDR3 nucleotides read TGTGCCAGCTCACCGCGACAGGGGCTGGGCACTGAAGCTTTCTTT. It codes for CASSPRQGLGTEAFF.

The genes are TRBV5-1 and TRBJ1-5; the D gene is possibly TRBD1 (5 bases). The CDR3 has 17 amino acids. The V end was cut by 6 bases, the J end by 1 base, with 20 bases between. The germline gives CDR1 SGHRS, CDR2 YFSETQ. CDR3 DNA: TGCGCCAGCACCAGGGCCCGAATGTTAAGGAGCAATCAGCCCCAGCATTTT. Its protein is CASTRARMLRSNQPQHF.

The chain has TRBV27 and TRBJ1-6; no firm D call. This CDR3 is 12 amino acids long. The germline gives CDR1 MNHEY, CDR2 SMNVEV (reference sequence). V was trimmed by 7 bases and J by 8 bases, leaving 9 bases between them. CDR3 DNA sequence: TGTGCCAGCACCGCCCGGGATTCACCCCTCCACTTT. Protein sequence: CASTARDSPLHF.

The chain recombines TRBV5-1 with TRBJ2-5; D may be TRBD2 (6 bases). This CDR3 has 14 amino acids. The V end was cut by 2 bases, the J end by 1 base, with 9 bases between. Germline CDR1 reads SGHRS; CDR2 reads YFSETQ. CDR3 amino acids: CASSFAGFQETQYF. CDR3 sequence (DNA): TGCGCCAGCAGCTTCGCGGGGTTCCAAGAGACCCAGTACTTC.

This chain joins TRBV2 and TRBJ1-2; D ambiguous. The V gene's germline CDR1 is SNHLY and CDR2 FYNNEI. Trimming removed 6 bases at V and 2 bases at J, with 10 bases between. The CDR3 loop spans 13 amino acids. The CDR3 DNA reads TGTGCCAGCAGACGCACAGAAAACTATGGCTACACCTTC. Protein product: CASRRTENYGYTF.

The sample holds a few counts of this clone. This rearrangement joins TRBV7-2 to TRBJ1-1; D is ambiguous. The CDR3 extends over 15 amino acids. Germline CDR1 reads SGHTA; CDR2 reads FQGNSA. Trimming left V 2 bases short and J 0 bases short, with 10 bases between. CDR3 nucleotide sequence: TGTGCCAGCAGCTTATTAGCCGCCTTGAACACTGAAGCTTTCTTT. It encodes CASSLLAALNTEAFF.

This clone was picked up one time. The V and J genes are TRBV10-3 and TRBJ2-1, with a possible D match to TRBD1 (6 bases). Germline V gives CDR1 ENHRY, CDR2 SYGVKD. This CDR3 spans 13 amino acids. The V end lost 7 bases, the J end lost 3 bases, and 10 bases lay between the germline ends. The DNA for the CDR3 is TGTGCCATCAAGGGGGAAAGCTACAATGAGCAGTTCTTC. Translating it yields CAIKGESYNEQFF.

About this clone: At one boundary the junction diverges from the germline segment, which might be a read error. This chain links TRBV6-1 with TRBJ1-3; a weak D match, TRBD1 (6 bases). This CDR3 contains 16 residues. The germline V gene encodes CDR1 MNHNS and CDR2 SASEGT. CDR3 loop: CASREGQPFSGNTIYF. In DNA form, the CDR3 reads TGTGCCAGCAGAGAAGGACAGCCGTTCTCTGGAAACACCATATATTTT.